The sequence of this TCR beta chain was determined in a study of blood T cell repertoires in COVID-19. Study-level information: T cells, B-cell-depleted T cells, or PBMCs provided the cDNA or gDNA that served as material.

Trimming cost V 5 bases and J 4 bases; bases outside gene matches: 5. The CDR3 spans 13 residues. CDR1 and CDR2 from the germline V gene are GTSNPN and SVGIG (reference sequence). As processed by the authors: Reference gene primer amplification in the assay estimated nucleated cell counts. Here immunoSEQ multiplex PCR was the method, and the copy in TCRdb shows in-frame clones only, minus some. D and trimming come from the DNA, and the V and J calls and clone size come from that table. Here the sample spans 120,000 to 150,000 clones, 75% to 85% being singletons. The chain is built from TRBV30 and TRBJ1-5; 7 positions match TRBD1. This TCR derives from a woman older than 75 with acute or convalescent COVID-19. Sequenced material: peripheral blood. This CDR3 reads CAWGDSRNQPQHF. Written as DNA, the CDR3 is TGTGCCTGGGGGGACAGCCGAAATCAGCCCCAGCATTTT.